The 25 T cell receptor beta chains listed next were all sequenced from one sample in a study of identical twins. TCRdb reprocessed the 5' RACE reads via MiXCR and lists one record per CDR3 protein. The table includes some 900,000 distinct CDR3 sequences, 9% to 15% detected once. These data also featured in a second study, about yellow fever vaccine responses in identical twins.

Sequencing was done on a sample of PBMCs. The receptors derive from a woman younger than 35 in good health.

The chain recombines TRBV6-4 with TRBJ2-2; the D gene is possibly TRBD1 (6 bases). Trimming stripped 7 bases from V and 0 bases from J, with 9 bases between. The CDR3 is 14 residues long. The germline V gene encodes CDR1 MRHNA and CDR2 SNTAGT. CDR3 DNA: TGTGCCAGCATCAGGGGCTCGAACACCGGGGAGCTGTTTTTT. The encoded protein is CASIRGSNTGELFF.

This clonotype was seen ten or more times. This CDR3 reads CASSGRQGNTEAFF. The CDR3 DNA sequence: TGCGCCAGCAGCGGTAGACAGGGGAACACTGAAGCTTTCTTT. The V call is TRBV5-1, the J call TRBJ1-1, with TRBD1 identical over 7 bases. V trimming: 4 bases; J trimming: 1 base; junction bases outside the gene matches: 4. This CDR3 is built from 14 residues. Germline V gene lookup returns CDR1 SGHRS and CDR2 YFSETQ.

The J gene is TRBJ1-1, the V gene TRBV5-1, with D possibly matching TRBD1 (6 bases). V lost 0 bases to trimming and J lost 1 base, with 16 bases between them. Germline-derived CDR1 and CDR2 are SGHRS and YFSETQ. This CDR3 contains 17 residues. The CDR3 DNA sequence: TGCGCCAGCAGCTTGGAAGGGGGAGGGCAGAGGAACACTGAAGCTTTCTTT. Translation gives CASSLEGGGQRNTEAFF.

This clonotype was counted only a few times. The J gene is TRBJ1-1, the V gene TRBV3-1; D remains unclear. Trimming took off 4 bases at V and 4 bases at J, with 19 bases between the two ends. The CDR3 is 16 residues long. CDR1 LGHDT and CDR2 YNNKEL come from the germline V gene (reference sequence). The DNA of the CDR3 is TGTGCCAGCAGCCCGGCCGAACAGCCCTGGGGCACTGAAGCTTTCTTT. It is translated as CASSPAEQPWGTEAFF.

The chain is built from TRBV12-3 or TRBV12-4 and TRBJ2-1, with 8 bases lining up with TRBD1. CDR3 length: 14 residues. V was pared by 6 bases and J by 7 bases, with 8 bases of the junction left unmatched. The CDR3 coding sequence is TGTGCCAGCAGCTTGGACAGGGTTCGAAATGAGCAGTTCTTC. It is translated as CASSLDRVRNEQFF.

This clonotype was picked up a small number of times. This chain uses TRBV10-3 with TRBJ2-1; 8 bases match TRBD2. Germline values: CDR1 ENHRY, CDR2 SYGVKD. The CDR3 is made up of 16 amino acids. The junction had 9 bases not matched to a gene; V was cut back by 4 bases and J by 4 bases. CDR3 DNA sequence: TGTGCCATCAGTGGGTACGATAGCGGGACATACAATGAGCAGTTCTTC. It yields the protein CAISGYDSGTYNEQFF.

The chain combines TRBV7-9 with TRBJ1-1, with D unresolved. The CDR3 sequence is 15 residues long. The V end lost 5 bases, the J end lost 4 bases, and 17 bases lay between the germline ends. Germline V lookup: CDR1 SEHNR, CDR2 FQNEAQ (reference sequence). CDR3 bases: TGTGCCAGCAGCCGCCCGGGAACTTCCGCCACTGAAGCTTTCTTT. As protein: CASSRPGTSATEAFF.

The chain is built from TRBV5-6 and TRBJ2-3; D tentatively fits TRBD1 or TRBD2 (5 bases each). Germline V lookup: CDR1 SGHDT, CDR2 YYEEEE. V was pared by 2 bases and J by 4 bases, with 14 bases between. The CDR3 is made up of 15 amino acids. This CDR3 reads CASSFSPGGSDTQYF. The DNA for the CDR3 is TGTGCCAGCAGCTTTTCTCCTGGGGGATCAGATACGCAGTATTTT.

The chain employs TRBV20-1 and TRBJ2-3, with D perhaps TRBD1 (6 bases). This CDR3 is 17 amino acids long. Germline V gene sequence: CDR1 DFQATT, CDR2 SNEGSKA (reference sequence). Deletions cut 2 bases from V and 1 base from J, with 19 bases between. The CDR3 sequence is CSARMGQGKGGTDTQYF. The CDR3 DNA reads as TGCAGTGCTAGAATGGGGCAGGGGAAGGGTGGCACAGATACGCAGTATTTT.

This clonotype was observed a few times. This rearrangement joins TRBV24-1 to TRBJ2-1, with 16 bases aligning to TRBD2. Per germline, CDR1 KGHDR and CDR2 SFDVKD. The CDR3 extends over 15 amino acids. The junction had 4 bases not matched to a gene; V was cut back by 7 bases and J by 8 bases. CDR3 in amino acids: CATRGTSGRGDEQFF. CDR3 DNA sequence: TGTGCCACCAGGGGGACTAGCGGGAGGGGCGATGAGCAGTTCTTC.

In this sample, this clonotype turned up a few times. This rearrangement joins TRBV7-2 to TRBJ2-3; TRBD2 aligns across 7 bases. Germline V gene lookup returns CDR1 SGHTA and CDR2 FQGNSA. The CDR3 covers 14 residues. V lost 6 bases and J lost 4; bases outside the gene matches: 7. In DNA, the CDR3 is TGTGCCAGCAGTAGGACTAGTCCCCCAGATACGCAGTATTTT. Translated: CASSRTSPPDTQYF.

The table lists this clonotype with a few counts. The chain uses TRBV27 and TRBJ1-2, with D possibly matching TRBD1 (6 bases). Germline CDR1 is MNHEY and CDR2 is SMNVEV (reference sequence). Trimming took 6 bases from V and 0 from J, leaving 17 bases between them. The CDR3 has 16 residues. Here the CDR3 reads CASSDLPGQSNYGYTF. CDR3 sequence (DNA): TGTGCCAGCAGCGATCTCCCGGGACAATCTAACTATGGCTACACCTTC.

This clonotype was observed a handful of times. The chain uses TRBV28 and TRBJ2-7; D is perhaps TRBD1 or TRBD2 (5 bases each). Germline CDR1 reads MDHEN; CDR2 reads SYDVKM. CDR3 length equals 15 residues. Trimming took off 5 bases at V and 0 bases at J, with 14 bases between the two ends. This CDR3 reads CASSPGTRSSYEQYF. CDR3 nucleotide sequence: TGTGCCAGCAGTCCTGGGACGCGTAGCTCCTACGAGCAGTACTTC. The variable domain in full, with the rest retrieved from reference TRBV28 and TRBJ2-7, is DVKVTQSSRYLVKRTGEKVFLECVQDMDHENMFWYRQDPGLGLRLIYFSYDVKMKEKGDIPEGYSVSREKKERFSLILESASTNQTSMYLCASSPGTRSSYEQYFGPGTRLTVT.

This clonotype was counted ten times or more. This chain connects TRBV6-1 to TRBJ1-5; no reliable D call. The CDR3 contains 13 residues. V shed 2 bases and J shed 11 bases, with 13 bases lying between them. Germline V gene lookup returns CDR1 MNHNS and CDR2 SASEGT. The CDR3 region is CASSEKTRGTQHF. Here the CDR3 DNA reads TGTGCCAGCAGTGAAAAAACACGAGGGACCCAGCATTTT.

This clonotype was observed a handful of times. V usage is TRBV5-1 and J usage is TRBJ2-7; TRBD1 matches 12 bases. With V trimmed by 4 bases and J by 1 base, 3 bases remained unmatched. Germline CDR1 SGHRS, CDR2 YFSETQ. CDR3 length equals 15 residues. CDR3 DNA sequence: TGCGCCAGCAGCCGGGACAGGGGGCGATCCTACGAGCAGTACTTC. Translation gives CASSRDRGRSYEQYF.

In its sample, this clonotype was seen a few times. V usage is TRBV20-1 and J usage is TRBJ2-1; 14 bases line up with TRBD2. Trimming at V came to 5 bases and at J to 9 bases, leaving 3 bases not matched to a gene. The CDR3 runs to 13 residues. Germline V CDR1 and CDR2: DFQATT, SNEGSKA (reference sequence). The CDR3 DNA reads TGCAGTGCTGGGGGACTAGCGGGAGCTGAGCAGTTCTTC. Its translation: CSAGGLAGAEQFF.

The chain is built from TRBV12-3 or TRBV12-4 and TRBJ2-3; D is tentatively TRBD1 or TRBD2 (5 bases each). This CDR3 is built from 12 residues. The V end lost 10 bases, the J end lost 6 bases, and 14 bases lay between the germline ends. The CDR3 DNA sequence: TGTGCCACAAGGCAGGGACGGGATACGCAGTATTTT. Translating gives CATRQGRDTQYF.

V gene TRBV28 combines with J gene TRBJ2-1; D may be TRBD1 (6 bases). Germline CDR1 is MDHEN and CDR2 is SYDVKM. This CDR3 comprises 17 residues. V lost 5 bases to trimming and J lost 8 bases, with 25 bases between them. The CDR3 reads CASSPQIYRAWGDEQFF. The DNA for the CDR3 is TGTGCCAGCAGTCCCCAAATCTACAGGGCATGGGGCGATGAGCAGTTCTTC.

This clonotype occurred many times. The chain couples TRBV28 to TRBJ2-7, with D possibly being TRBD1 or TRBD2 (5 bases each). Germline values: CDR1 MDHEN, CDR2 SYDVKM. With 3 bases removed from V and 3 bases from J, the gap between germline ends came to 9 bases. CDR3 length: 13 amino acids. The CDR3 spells CASSFGADYEQYF. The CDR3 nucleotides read TGTGCCAGCAGTTTCGGGGCTGACTACGAGCAGTACTTC.

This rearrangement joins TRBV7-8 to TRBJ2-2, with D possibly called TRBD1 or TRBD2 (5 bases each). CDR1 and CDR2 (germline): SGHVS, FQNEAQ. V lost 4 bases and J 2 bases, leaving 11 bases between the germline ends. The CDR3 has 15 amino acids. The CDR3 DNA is TGTGCCAGCAGCTCCCAGGGAGCAAACACCGGGGAGCTGTTTTTT. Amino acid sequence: CASSSQGANTGELFF.

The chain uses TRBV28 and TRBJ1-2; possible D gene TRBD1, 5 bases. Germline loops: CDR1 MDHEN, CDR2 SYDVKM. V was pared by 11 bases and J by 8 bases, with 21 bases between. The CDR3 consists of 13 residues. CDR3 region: CAASGQPRRGYTF. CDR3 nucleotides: TGTGCCGCCTCGGGGCAGCCGCGTCGAGGCTACACCTTC.

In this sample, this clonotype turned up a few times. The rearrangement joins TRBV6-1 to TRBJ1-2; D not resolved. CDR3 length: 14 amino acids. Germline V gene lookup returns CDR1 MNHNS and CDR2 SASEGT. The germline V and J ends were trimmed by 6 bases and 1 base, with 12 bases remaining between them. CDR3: CASRRGQSNYGYTF. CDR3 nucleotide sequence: TGTGCCAGCAGACGAGGGCAGAGTAACTATGGCTACACCTTC.

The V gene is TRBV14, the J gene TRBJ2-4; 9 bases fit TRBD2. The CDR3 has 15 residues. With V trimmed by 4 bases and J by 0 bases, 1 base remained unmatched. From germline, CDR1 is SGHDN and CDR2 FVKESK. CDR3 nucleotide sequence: TGTGCCAGCAGCCCTAGCGGGATAGCCAAAAACATTCAGTACTTC. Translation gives CASSPSGIAKNIQYF. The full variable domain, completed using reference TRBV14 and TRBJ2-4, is EAGVTQFPSHSVIEKGQTVTLRCDPISGHDNLYWYRRVMGKEIKFLLHFVKESKQDESGMPNNRFLAERTGGTYSTLKVQPAELEDSGVYFCASSPSGIAKNIQYFGAGTRLSVL.

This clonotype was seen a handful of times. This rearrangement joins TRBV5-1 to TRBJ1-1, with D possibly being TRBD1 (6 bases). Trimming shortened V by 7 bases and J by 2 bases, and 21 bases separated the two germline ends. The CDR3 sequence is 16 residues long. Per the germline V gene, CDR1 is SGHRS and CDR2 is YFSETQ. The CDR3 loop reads CASRSGPVRGNTEAFF. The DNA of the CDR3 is TGCGCCAGCCGTTCCGGTCCGGTCAGGGGAAACACTGAAGCTTTCTTT.

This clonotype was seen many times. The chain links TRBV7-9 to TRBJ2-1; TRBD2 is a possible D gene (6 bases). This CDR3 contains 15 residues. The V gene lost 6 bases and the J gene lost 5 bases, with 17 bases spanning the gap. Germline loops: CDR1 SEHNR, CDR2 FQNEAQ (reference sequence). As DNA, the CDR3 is TGTGCCAGCAGACCAATTCCGGGACTTAACAATGAGCAGTTCTTC. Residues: CASRPIPGLNNEQFF.